Listed here are 3 T cell receptor beta chains from one sample, sequenced in a study of shared clonotypes between healthy human individuals. Profiled with immunoSEQ multiplex PCR; TCRdb holds only in-frame clones, not every one. The sample yields around 1.6 million clones, nearly 99% seen once. The sample taken for sequencing was naive CD4+ T cells sorted from blood. Documented subset: CD45RA+ positively selected. The origin of the receptors is a man aged 30-40 years in good health.

This clone was seen just once. Other DNA sequences of this sample code for an identical CDR3. This sequence joins TRBV9 and TRBJ2-7, with no clear D. CDR3 length: 14 amino acids. Trimming removed 0 bases from V and 1 base from J, with 8 bases in between. The germline gives CDR1 SGDLS, CDR2 YYNGEE. CDR3 protein: CASSVERASYEQYF. Written as DNA, the CDR3 is TGTGCCAGCAGCGTAGAAAGGGCTTCCTACGAGCAGTACTTC.

V gene TRBV2 combines with J gene TRBJ1-5; D remains unclear. The V end lost 1 base, the J end lost 3 bases, and 13 bases lay between the germline ends. The CDR3 length is 16 residues. The germline gives CDR1 SNHLY, CDR2 FYNNEI. CDR3 sequence: CASSEDSGRYNQPQHF. In DNA form, the CDR3 reads TGTGCCAGCAGTGAAGATTCTGGACGGTACAATCAGCCCCAGCATTTT.

The chain recombines TRBV11-2 with TRBJ2-3; D is perhaps TRBD1 or TRBD2 (5 bases each). CDR1 is SGHAT and CDR2 is FQNNGV in the germline V gene. This CDR3 spans 18 amino acids. Deletions cut 4 bases from V and 0 bases from J, with 20 bases between. The DNA for the CDR3 is TGTGCCAGCAGCTCCAGACCTGGGACGTCCTCTAGCACAGATACGCAGTATTTT. Translation gives CASSSRPGTSSSTDTQYF.